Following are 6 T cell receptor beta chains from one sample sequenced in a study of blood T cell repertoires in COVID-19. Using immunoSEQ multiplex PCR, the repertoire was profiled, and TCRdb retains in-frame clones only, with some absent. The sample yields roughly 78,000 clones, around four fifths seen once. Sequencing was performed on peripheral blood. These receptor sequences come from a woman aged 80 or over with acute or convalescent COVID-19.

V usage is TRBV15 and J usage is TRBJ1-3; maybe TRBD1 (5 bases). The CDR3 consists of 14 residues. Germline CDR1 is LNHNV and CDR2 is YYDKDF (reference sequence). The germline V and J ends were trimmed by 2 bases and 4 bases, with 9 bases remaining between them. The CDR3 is CATSRQGTGNTIYF. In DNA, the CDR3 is TGTGCCACCAGCAGACAGGGAACAGGAAACACCATATATTTT.

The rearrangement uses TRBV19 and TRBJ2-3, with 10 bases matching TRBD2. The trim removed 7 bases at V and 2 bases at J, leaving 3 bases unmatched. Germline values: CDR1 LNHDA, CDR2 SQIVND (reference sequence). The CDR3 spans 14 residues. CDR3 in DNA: TGTGCCAGTAAACTAGCGGGATTCACAGATACGCAGTATTTT. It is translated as CASKLAGFTDTQYF. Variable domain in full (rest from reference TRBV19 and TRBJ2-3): DGGITQSPKYLFRKEGQNVTLSCEQNLNHDAMYWYRQDPGQGLRLIYYSQIVNDFQKGDIAEGYSVSREKKESFPLTVTSAQKNPTAFYLCASKLAGFTDTQYFGPGTRLTVL.

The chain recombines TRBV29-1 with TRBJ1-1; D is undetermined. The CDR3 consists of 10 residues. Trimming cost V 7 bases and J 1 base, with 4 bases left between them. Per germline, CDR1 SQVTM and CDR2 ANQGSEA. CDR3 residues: CSAKNTEAFF. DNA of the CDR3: TGCAGCGCCAAGAACACTGAAGCTTTCTTT. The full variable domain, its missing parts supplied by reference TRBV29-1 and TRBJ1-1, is SAVISQKPSRDICQRGTSLTIQCQVDSQVTMMFWYRQQPGQSLTLIATANQGSEATYESGFVIDKFPISRPNLTFSTLTVSNMSPEDSSIYLCSAKNTEAFFGQGTRLTVV.

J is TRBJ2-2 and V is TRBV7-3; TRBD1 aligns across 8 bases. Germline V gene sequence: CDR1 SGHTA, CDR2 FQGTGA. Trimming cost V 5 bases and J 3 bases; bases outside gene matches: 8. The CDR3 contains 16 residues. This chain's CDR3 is CASSRTGQGDTGELFF. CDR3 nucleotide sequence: TGTGCCAGCAGCCGAACTGGACAGGGAGACACCGGGGAGCTGTTTTTT. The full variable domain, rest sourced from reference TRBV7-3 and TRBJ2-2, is GAGVSQTPSNKVTEKGKYVELRCDPISGHTALYWYRQSLGQGPEFLIYFQGTGAADDSGLPNDRFFAVRPEGSVSTLKIQRTERGDSAVYLCASSRTGQGDTGELFFGEGSRLTVL.

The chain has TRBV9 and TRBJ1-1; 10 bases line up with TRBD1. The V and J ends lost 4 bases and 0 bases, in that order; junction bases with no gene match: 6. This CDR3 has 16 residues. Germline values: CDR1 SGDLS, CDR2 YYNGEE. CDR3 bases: TGTGCCAGCAGCTCGACAGGGGGCTACATGAACACTGAAGCTTTCTTT. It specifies CASSSTGGYMNTEAFF. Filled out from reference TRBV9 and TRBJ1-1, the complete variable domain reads DSGVTQTPKHLITATGQRVTLRCSPRSGDLSVYWYQQSLDQGLQFLIQYYNGEERAKGNILERFSAQQFPDLHSELNLSSLELGDSALYFCASSSTGGYMNTEAFFGQGTRLTVV.

CDR3 coding DNA: TGCGCCAGCAGGCCGCGCTCTAGCGGCCAATCCTACAATGAGCAGTTCTTC. Encoded protein: CASRPRSSGQSYNEQFF. This chain connects TRBV5-1 to TRBJ2-1; TRBD2 aligns across 7 bases. CDR3 length equals 17 residues. V shed 5 bases and J 1 base; nucleotides not matched to a gene: 12. Germline CDR1 and CDR2: SGHRS and YFSETQ.